The entry below gives a single T cell receptor beta chain sequence along with its context. Other nucleotide sequences from this sample produce the same CDR3. Germline V gene data show CDR1 as LGHNA and CDR2 as YSLEER. Trimming left V 0 bases short and J 3 bases short, with 11 bases between. CDR3 length: 15 amino acids. Naive CD8 isolation took CD45RO-negative cells positively selected for CCR7 and excluded terminally differentiated effector memory CD45RA+ cells. These data originate in a study of shared clonotypes between healthy human individuals. Method: immunoSEQ multiplex PCR; TCRdb's copy keeps in-frame clones and lacks some. The table records roughly 2 million clones, about 95% of them present only once.

The specimen sequenced was naive CD8+ T cells sorted from blood. The source of this sequence is a man aged 18 to 30 in good health. This chain connects TRBV4-3 to TRBJ1-1; D possibly corresponds to TRBD1 (5 bases). The CDR3 nucleotides are TGCGCCAGCAGCCAAGATACGGGGGGTTACACTGAAGCTTTCTTT. This translates into CASSQDTGGYTEAFF.